The sequence of this TCR beta chain was determined in a study of blood T cell repertoires in COVID-19. This clone has just a few counts. Germline-derived CDR1 and CDR2 are DFQATT and SNEGSKA (reference sequence). The CDR3 contains 11 residues. V lost 5 bases to trimming and J lost 8 bases; unmatched junction nucleotides: 4. Assay: immunoSEQ multiplex PCR; the TCRdb copy retains only in-frame clones and omits some. Among roughly 150,000 clones listed, 70% to 90% were seen once. The source is a man aged 55 to 69 with acute or convalescent COVID-19. This chain connects TRBV20-1 to TRBJ2-7; 9 nucleotides agree with TRBD1. The sample comprised peripheral blood. For the CDR3, the DNA is TGCAGTGCTGGAGGACAGGGGAAGCAGTACTTC. Translating gives CSAGGQGKQYF.